Each of the 6 T cell receptor beta chains below was sequenced from the same sample in a study of shared clonotypes between healthy human individuals. Naive CD8 isolation took CD45RO-negative cells positively selected for CCR7 and excluded terminally differentiated effector memory CD45RA+ cells. Produced via immunoSEQ multiplex PCR; TCRdb's table is partial and in-frame only. The profile shows around 620,000 clones, roughly 96% of them singletons. The sequenced sample consisted of naive CD8+ T cells sorted from blood. These receptors were obtained from a woman aged 25 to 39 in good health.

This clone appeared once. Distinct nucleotide sequences in the sample also encode this CDR3. The V and J genes are TRBV28 and TRBJ2-1; D unresolved. The ends were cut back, 3 bases at V and 9 bases at J, with 6 bases in the middle. The CDR3 extends over 11 amino acids. The germline V gene encodes CDR1 MDHEN and CDR2 SYDVKM. The CDR3 spells CASSFLGEQFF. DNA for the CDR3: TGTGCCAGCAGTTTTTTGGGTGAGCAGTTCTTC.

With regard to this clone: The sample holds other DNA sequences that translate to the same CDR3. This chain connects TRBV6-6 to TRBJ2-7; D gene unclear. The germline CDR1 and CDR2 sequences are MNHNY and SVGAGI (reference sequence). CDR3 length equals 13 residues. Trimming removed 0 bases from V and 3 bases from J, with 6 bases in between. The DNA of the CDR3 is TGTGCCAGCAGTTACTCTAATATCTACGAGCAGTACTTC. Translation gives CASSYSNIYEQYF.

The rearrangement uses TRBV27 and TRBJ2-7, with 10 positions matching TRBD1. This CDR3 spans 13 amino acids. Trimming removed 7 bases from V and 6 bases from J; junction bases left unmatched: 6. Germline V lookup: CDR1 MNHEY, CDR2 SMNVEV (reference sequence). CDR3 in DNA: TGTGCCAGCATGGGTCGGACAGGGGGCGAGCAGTACTTC. It is translated as CASMGRTGGEQYF.

The chain recombines TRBV5-4 with TRBJ2-7; D gene uncertain. The CDR3 consists of 12 residues. Trimming shortened V by 6 bases and J by 3 bases, and 10 bases separated the two germline ends. Germline V CDR1 and CDR2: SGHNT, YYREEE (reference sequence). CDR3: CASTNSRYEQYF. For the CDR3, the DNA is TGTGCCAGCACCAACTCCCGCTACGAGCAGTACTTC.

The CDR3 coding sequence is TGTGCCAGCAGCTCGCCCGGGACCGCCTACGAGCAGTACTTC. Protein sequence: CASSSPGTAYEQYF. V and J are TRBV7-9 and TRBJ2-7; D might be TRBD1 or TRBD2, each matching 5 bases. The CDR3 runs to 14 residues. Germline CDR1 SEHNR, CDR2 FQNEAQ (reference sequence). V was shortened by 4 bases and J by 2 bases, with 12 bases between the two germline ends.

The chain uses TRBV19 and TRBJ2-7; weak D call: TRBD1 (6 bases). The CDR3 has 16 amino acids. The germline V gene encodes CDR1 LNHDA and CDR2 SQIVND (reference sequence). The V gene lost 2 bases and the J gene lost 3 bases, with 17 bases spanning the gap. The CDR3 sequence: CASSISSRGVGYEQYF. The CDR3 DNA reads TGTGCCAGTAGTATATCCTCCAGGGGTGTGGGCTACGAGCAGTACTTC.